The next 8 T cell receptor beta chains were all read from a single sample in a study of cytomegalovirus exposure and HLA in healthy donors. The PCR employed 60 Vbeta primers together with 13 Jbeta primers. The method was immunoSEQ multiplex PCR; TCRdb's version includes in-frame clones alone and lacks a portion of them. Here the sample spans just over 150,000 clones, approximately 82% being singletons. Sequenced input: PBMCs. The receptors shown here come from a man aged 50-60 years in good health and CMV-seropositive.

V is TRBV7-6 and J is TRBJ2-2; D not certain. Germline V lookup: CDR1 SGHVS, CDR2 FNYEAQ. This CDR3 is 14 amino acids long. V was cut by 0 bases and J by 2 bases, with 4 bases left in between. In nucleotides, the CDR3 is TGTGCCAGCAGCTTAGCCCATAACACCGGGGAGCTGTTTTTT. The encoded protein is CASSLAHNTGELFF.

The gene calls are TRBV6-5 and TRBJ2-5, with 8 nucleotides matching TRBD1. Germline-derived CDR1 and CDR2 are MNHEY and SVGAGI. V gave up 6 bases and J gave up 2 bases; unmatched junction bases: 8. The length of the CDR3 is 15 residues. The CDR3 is CASSPDDRGQETQYF. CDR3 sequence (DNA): TGTGCCAGCAGCCCTGACGACAGGGGTCAAGAGACCCAGTACTTC.

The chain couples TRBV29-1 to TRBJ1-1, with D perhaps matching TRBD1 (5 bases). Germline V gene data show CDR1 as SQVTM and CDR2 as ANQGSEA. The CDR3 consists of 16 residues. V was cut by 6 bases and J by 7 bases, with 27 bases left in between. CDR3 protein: CSVPSSFSPREGEAFF. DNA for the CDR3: TGCAGCGTCCCTTCATCCTTTTCCCCCAGGGAAGGTGAAGCTTTCTTT.

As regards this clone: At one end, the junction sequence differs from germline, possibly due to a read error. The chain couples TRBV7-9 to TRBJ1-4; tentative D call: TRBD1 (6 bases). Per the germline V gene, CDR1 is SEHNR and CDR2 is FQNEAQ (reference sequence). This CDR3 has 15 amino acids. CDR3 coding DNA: TGTTCCAGCAGCTTGTCACAGGGAACTAATGAAAAACTGTTTTTT. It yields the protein CSSSLSQGTNEKLFF.

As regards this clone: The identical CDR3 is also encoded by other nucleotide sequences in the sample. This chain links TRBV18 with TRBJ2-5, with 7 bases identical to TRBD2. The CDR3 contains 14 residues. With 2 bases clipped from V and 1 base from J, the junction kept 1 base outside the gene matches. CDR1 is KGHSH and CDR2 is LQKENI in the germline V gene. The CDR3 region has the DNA TGTGCCAGCTCACCAACGGGGGGCCAAGAGACCCAGTACTTC. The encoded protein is CASSPTGGQETQYF.

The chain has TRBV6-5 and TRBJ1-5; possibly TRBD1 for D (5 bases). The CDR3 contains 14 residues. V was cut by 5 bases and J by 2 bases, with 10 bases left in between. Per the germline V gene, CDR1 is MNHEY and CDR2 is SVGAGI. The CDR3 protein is CASSMQGGNQPQHF. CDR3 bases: TGTGCCAGCAGTATGCAAGGGGGCAATCAGCCCCAGCATTTT.

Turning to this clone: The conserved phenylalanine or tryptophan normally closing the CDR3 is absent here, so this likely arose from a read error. The CDR3 loop reads CASSAGRGLDTEAFL. The CDR3 DNA reads as TGTGCCAGCAGTGCGGGCAGGGGGCTTGACACTGAAGCTTTCCTT. V usage is TRBV2 and J usage is TRBJ1-1; TRBD1 matches 8 bases. The CDR3 runs to 15 residues. Germline CDR1 reads SNHLY; CDR2 reads FYNNEI. With V trimmed by 4 bases and J by 3 bases, 7 bases remained unmatched.

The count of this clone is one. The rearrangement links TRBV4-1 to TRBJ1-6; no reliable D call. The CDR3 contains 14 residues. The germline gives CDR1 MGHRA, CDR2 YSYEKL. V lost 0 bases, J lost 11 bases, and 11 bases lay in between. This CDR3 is CASSQDAGWPPLHF. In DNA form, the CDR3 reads TGCGCCAGCAGCCAAGATGCGGGGTGGCCACCCCTCCACTTT.